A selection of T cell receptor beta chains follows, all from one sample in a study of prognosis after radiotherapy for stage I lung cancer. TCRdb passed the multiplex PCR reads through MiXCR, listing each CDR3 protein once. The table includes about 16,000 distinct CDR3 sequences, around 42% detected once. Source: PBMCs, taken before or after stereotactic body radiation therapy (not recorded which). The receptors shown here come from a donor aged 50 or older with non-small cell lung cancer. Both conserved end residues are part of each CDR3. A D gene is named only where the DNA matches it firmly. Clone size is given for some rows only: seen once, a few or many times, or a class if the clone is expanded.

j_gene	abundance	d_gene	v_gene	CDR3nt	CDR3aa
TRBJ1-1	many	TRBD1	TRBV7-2	TGTGCCAGCAGCTTAGATAACAGGGGCACTGAAGCTTTCTTT	CASSLDNRGTEAFF
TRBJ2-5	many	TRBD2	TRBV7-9	TGTGCCAGCAGCTTGGGGCTAGCGGGAGAAGAGACCCAGTACTTC	CASSLGLAGEETQYF
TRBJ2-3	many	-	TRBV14	TGTGCCAGCAGCCAAGAAACTGGGTTCACAGATACGCAGTATTTT	CASSQETGFTDTQYF
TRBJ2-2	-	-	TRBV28	TGTGCCAGCAGCCTGGTGGGTATGGAGCTGTTTTTT	CASSLVGMELFF
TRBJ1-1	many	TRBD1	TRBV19	TGTGCCAGTAGTCTTCGAGGACAGGGCGGTTCCACTGAAGCTTTCTTT	CASSLRGQGGSTEAFF
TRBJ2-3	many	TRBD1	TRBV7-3	TGTGCCAGCAGCTTAACTTCGGACAGGGGGCGAACAGATACGCAGTATTTT	CASSLTSDRGRTDTQYF
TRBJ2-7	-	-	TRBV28	TGTGCCAGCAGTCCCCGGACACAGCACTACGAGCAGTACTTC	CASSPRTQHYEQYF
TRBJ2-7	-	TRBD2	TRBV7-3	TGTGCCAGCATCCCTCCTAGCGGAGACTACGATCAGTACTTC	CASIPPSGDYDQYF
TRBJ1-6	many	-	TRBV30	TGTGCCTGGAGTGTACAGGCGGATTCACCCCTCCACTTT	CAWSVQADSPLHF
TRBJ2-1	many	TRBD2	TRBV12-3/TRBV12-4	TGTGCCAGCACCCCTCTAGCGGGGGGCTCCTACAATGAGCAGCTCTTC	CASTPLAGGSYNEQLF
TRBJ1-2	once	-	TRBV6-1	TGTGCCAGCAGTCCCCGGGGAGGGGAGACTAGGTATGGCTACACCTTC	CASSPRGGETRYGYTF
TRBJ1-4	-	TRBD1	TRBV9	TGTGCCAGCAGCCCTTACCGGGACAGGGGTGAAAAACTGTTTTTT	CASSPYRDRGEKLFF
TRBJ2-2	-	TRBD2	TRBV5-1	TGCGCCAGCAGCCCCGGGACTAGCAGCACCGGGGAGCTGTTTTTT	CASSPGTSSTGELFF
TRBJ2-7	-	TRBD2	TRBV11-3	TGTGCCAGCAGCCGCCGGACTAGCGGGTCGTCCGAGCAGTACTTC	CASSRRTSGSSEQYF
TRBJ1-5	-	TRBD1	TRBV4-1	TGCGCCAGCAGCCGGGGGACAGGGAGGCAGCCCCAGCATTTT	CASSRGTGRQPQHF
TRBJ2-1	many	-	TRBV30	TGTGCCTGGAATATCGGACGGATGGGGACCTACAATGAGCAGTTCTTC	CAWNIGRMGTYNEQFF
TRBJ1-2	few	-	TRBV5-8	TGTGCCAGCAGCCCCCTGAGGGGAATCGGTGGCTACACCTTC	CASSPLRGIGGYTF
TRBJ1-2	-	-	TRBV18	TGTGCCAGCTCACCATGTCCGGGTGGCTACACCTTC	CASSPCPGGYTF